This T cell receptor (beta chain) emerged from a study of cytomegalovirus exposure and HLA in healthy donors. Looking at the study overall: Most donors, around 81% of over 350 genotyped, fell in the Caucasian-associated ancestry cluster.

Study-level results: A missense DCLRE1C variant was associated with V- and J-gene trimming of TCR beta chains in a later analysis, and an independent cohort replicated the association. A few V segments could not be told apart, such as TRBV6-2 and TRBV6-3, and were left out. Data from an earlier analysis indicated that most TCR beta V segments were productive either about 90% or about 30% of the time.

About this clone: The antigen is not known.

Researchers ran the PCR with 60 Vbeta and 13 Jbeta primers. The table came from immunoSEQ multiplex PCR; TCRdb's copy has only in-frame clones and leaves some out. The sample includes about 150,000 clones, under 90% seen only once; the top ten take 2% to 2.5%. V lost 7 bases to trimming and J lost 4 bases, with 20 bases between them. The CDR3 loop spans 15 amino acids. The V gene's germline CDR1 is MNHNS and CDR2 SASEGT. The receptor comes from a boy aged 2 to 10 in good health and CMV-seronegative. Sequencing was done on a sample of PBMCs. The chain links TRBV6-1 to TRBJ2-7; D is unresolved. CDR3 in amino acids: CASKTRVADIYEQYF. CDR3 in DNA: TGTGCCAGCAAGACTCGAGTTGCTGATATATACGAGCAGTACTTC.